Sequencing of this TCR beta chain was carried out in a study of shared clonotypes between healthy human individuals. The CDR3 runs to 16 residues. V shed 3 bases, J shed 1 base, and the junction held 7 bases outside the gene matches. Germline CDR1 and CDR2: SGDLS and YYNGEE. The assay was immunoSEQ multiplex PCR, and TCRdb's table has in-frame clones only and misses some. This sample has a few million clones; approximately 93% occur once, and the top ten carry 0.39%. What was sequenced was naive CD4+ T cells from PBMCs. Subset indicated: CD45RA+ positively selected. This sequence joins TRBV9 and TRBJ2-1; 7 nucleotides match TRBD2. This receptor was taken from a young man in good health. Some clones in this sample may be carry-over from other donors' samples. The CDR3 sequence: CASSDGNSGSYNEQFF. The DNA of the CDR3 is TGTGCCAGCAGCGACGGGAATAGCGGGTCCTACAATGAGCAGTTCTTC.